The 7 T cell receptor beta chains given below trace back to one sample, sequenced in a study of blood T cell repertoires in COVID-19. TCRdb keeps only in-frame clones here, not all; method: immunoSEQ multiplex PCR. The sample includes 150,000 or so clones, approximately 84% of them seen just once. The specimen sequenced was peripheral blood. These receptor sequences come from a man aged 40-55 years who had recovered from COVID-19.

This chain uses TRBV7-2 with TRBJ1-6; TRBD1 is a possible D gene (5 bases). In germline, CDR1 is SGHTA, CDR2 FQGNSA. V was trimmed by 5 bases and J by 0 bases, leaving 8 bases between them. The CDR3 contains 15 residues. Here the CDR3 reads CASSVTVSYNSPLHF. DNA of the CDR3: TGTGCCAGCAGCGTGACAGTCTCCTATAATTCACCCCTCCACTTT.

This chain uses TRBV11-2 with TRBJ2-1; D perhaps matches TRBD2 (5 bases). The V and J ends lost 1 base and 5 bases respectively, with 6 bases between them. This CDR3 has 13 residues. CDR1 is SGHAT and CDR2 is FQNNGV in the germline V gene. DNA of the CDR3: TGTGCCAGCAGCTTAGTCGGGAACAATGAGCAGTTCTTC. This codes for CASSLVGNNEQFF. Looking up the rest from reference TRBV11-2 and TRBJ2-1 gives the full variable domain: EAGVAQSPRYKIIEKRQSVAFWCNPISGHATLYWYQQILGQGPKLLIQFQNNGVVDDSQLPKDRFSAERLKGVDSTLKIQPAKLEDSAVYLCASSLVGNNEQFFGPGTRLTVL.

This rearrangement joins TRBV7-6 to TRBJ2-6; D is unclear. V lost 1 base, J lost 0 bases, and 4 bases lay in between. CDR3 size: 15 residues. Germline CDR1 SGHVS, CDR2 FNYEAQ. The CDR3 bases are TGTGCCAGCAGCTTAGGGAGCTCTGGGGCCAACGTCCTGACTTTC. This sequence encodes CASSLGSSGANVLTF.

The genes are TRBV27 and TRBJ1-1; 9 bases align to TRBD1. Germline-derived CDR1 and CDR2 are MNHEY and SMNVEV (reference sequence). This CDR3 comprises 15 residues. Unmatched junction bases numbered 10, after V lost 6 bases and J lost 5 bases. The DNA of the CDR3 is TGTGCCAGCAGCCGGACAGGGGCCAGGGGGACTGAAGCTTTCTTT. Translating gives CASSRTGARGTEAFF.

In this sample, this clone turned up a few times. The DNA for the CDR3 is TGTGCCAGCAGCCAAGGACAGTATAGCAATCAGCCCCAGCATTTT. This codes for CASSQGQYSNQPQHF. V and J are TRBV4-2 and TRBJ1-5; D might be TRBD1 (5 bases). This CDR3 is 15 amino acids long. Germline V gene sequence: CDR1 LGHNA, CDR2 YNFKEQ. V lost 1 base, J lost 0 bases, and 7 bases lay in between.

The chain employs TRBV9 and TRBJ2-3, with D possibly being TRBD2 (7 bases). V dropped 6 bases and J dropped 6 bases, with 20 bases sitting between them. Looked up from germline, CDR1 is SGDLS and CDR2 is YYNGEE. The CDR3 is 15 amino acids. This chain's CDR3 is CASTTFGGPEDTQYF. The CDR3 DNA reads as TGTGCCAGCACCACCTTCGGGGGGCCAGAGGATACGCAGTATTTT.

This rearrangement joins TRBV4-2 to TRBJ1-1; tentatively, D is TRBD1 (6 bases). The germline gives CDR1 LGHNA, CDR2 YNFKEQ. The CDR3 is made up of 13 amino acids. Trimming removed 8 bases from V and 7 bases from J, with 17 bases in between. The CDR3 DNA is TGTGCCAGCGGCCGAGATACAGGGAATGAAGCTTTCTTT. Amino acids: CASGRDTGNEAFF.